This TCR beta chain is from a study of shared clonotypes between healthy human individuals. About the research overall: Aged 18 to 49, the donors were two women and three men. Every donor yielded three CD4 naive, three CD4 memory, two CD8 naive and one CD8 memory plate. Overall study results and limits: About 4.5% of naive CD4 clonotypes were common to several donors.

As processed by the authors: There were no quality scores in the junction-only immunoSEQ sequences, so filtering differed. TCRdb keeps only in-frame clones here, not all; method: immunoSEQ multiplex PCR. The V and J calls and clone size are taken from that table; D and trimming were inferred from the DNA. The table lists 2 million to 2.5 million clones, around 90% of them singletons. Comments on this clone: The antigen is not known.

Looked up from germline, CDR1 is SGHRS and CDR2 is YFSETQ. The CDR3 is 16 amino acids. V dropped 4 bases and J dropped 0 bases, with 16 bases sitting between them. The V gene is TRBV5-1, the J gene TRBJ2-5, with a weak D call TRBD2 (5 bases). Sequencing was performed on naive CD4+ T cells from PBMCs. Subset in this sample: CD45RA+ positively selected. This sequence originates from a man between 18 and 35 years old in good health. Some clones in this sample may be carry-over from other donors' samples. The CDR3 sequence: CASSGDYPSNQETQYF. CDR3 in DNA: TGCGCCAGCAGCGGAGACTATCCGTCAAACCAAGAGACCCAGTACTTC. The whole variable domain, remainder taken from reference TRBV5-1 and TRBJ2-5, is KAGVTQTPRYLIKTRGQQVTLSCSPISGHRSVSWYQQTPGQGLQFLFEYFSETQRNKGNFPGRFSGRQFSNSRSEMNVSTLELGDSALYLCASSGDYPSNQETQYFGPGTRLLVL.